This T cell receptor beta chain was profiled in a study of T cell responses to AZD1222 COVID-19 vaccine. Overall study: Second doses at about 4 or about 12 weeks were pooled.

A note on this clone: Its cognate antigen is unknown.

General observations from the study: Receipt of two AZD1222 doses was followed by a rise in Spike-specific TCR breadth and depth. Unmutated regions of variants are reportedly targeted by nearly half of spike-specific TCRs. Baseline serology detected seropositivity in only six or seven AZD1222 recipients.

TCRdb keeps only in-frame clones here, not all; method: immunoSEQ multiplex PCR. This table holds about 100,000 clones, approximately 87% found once. Sequenced here: peripheral blood, sampled on day 0 of AZD1222 vaccination. This receptor was obtained from an adult in good health.

CDR3 in DNA: TGTGCCAGCAGTCTACAGGGGTTGGACAATCAGCCCCAGCATTTT. This gives the protein CASSLQGLDNQPQHF. The V gene is TRBV2, the J gene TRBJ1-5; 7 bases line up with TRBD1. V lost 5 bases to trimming and J lost 3 bases; unmatched junction nucleotides: 7. Germline V gene lookup returns CDR1 SNHLY and CDR2 FYNNEI. This CDR3 has 15 residues.